Reported below is one T cell receptor (beta chain). What it recognizes is unknown. The ends lost 4 bases at V and 11 bases at J; junction bases unmatched: 8. The V gene's germline CDR1 is MNHNS and CDR2 SASEGT. The CDR3 spans 14 residues. This record belongs to a study of shared clonotypes between healthy human individuals. Background on the study: A donor's plate count was three for CD4 naive and three for CD4 memory; CD8 naive had two and CD8 memory one.

Study-wide results and caveats: Clonotype sharing among donors likely depends on sequencing depth.

Each subset's genomic DNA was shared equally among a number of immunoSEQ plates. Study processing details: ImmunoSEQ yielded junction-only sequences lacking quality scores, so filtering differed. Here immunoSEQ multiplex PCR was the method, and the copy in TCRdb shows in-frame clones only, minus some. The DNA was the basis for D and trimming; V, J and clone size are from that table. The sample holds around 510,000 clones, approximately 95% seen once. This rearrangement joins TRBV6-1 to TRBJ2-7, with 13 bases fitting TRBD2. The sequencing sample was made of naive CD4+ T cells sorted from blood. Subset noted: CD45RA+ positively selected. This sequence was found in a woman aged 30 to 39 in good health. CDR3 sequence reads: CASSADTSGRAEYF. The CDR3, as DNA: TGTGCCAGCAGTGCGGACACTAGCGGGAGGGCCGAGTACTTC.